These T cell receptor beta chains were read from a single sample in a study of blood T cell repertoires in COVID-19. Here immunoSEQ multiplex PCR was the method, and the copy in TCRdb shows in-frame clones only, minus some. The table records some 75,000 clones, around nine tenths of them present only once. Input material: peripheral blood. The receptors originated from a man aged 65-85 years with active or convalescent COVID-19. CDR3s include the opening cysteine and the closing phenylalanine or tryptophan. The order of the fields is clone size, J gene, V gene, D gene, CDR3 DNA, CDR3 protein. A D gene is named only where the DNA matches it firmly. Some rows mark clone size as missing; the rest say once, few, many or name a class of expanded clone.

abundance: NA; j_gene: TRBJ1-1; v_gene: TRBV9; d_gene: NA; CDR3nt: TGTGCCAGCAGCATAACAGGGCGAGAAACTGAAGCTTTCTTT; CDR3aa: CASSITGRETEAFF
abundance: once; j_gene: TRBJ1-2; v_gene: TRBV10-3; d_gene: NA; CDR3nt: TGTGCCATCAGTGAGTCTGGAGGACTCTACACCTTC; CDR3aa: CAISESGGLYTF
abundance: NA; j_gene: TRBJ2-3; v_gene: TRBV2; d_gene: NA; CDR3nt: TGTGCCAGCAACCCACCCTACACAGATACGCAGTATTTT; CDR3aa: CASNPPYTDTQYF
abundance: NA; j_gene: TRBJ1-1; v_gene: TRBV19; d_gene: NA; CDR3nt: TGTGCCAGTAGTATAGGGGCGGGGGGAACTGAAGCTTTCTTT; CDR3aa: CASSIGAGGTEAFF
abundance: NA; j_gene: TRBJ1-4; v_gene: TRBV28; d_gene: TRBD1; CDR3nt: TGTGCCAGCAGTTTCGGAGGGACAGATGAAAAACTGTTTTTT; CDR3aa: CASSFGGTDEKLFF
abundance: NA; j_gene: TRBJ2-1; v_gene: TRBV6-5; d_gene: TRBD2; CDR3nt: TGTGCCAGCAGTTACGGGGCGGGAGGGCCCTACAATGAGCAGTTCTTC; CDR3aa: CASSYGAGGPYNEQFF
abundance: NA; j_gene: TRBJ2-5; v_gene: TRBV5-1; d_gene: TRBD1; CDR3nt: TGCGCCAGCAGCTTGAGGTCGGCAGGGGGAGCCTTCCAAGAGACCCAGTACTTC; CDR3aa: CASSLRSAGGAFQETQYF
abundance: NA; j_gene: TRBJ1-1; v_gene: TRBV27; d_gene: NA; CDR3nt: TGTGCCAGCAGACATTTTACGGGTAAGAACACTGAAGCTTTCTTT; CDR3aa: CASRHFTGKNTEAFF
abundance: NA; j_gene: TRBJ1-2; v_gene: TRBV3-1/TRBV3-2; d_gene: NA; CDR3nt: TGTGCCAGCAGCCAAGGACTCCGAGGGAACTATGGCTACACCTTC; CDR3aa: CASSQGLRGNYGYTF
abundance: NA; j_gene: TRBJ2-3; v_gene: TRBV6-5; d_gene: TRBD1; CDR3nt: TGTGCCAGCAGCAATACAGGGGGCGCAGATACGCAGTATTTT; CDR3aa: CASSNTGGADTQYF
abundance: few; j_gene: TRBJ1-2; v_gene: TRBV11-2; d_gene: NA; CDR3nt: TGTGCCAGCAGCTCGTTAAGGGAACGGGCGGGAGGCTACACCTTC; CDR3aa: CASSSLRERAGGYTF
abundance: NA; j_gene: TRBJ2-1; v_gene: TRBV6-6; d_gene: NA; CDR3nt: TGTGCCAGCAGTTACTCCGGTCGCGACAGTTACAATGAGCAGTTCTTC; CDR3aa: CASSYSGRDSYNEQFF
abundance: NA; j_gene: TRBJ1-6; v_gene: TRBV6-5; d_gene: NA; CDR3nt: TGTGCCAGCAGTTACATAAATTCACCCCTCCACTTT; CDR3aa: CASSYINSPLHF
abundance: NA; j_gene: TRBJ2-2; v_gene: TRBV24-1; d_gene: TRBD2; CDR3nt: TGTGCCACCAGCCCTCCCCCGCGACTAGCGGGAGAGACCGGGGAGCTGTTTTTT; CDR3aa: CATSPPPRLAGETGELFF
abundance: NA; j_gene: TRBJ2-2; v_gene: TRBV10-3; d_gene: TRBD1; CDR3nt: TGTGCCATCAGGGACAGGGAGCCCGGGGAGCTGTTTTTT; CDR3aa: CAIRDREPGELFF
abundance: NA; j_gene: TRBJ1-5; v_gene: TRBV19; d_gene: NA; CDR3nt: TGTGCCAGTAGTATACTAGATCAGCCCCAGCATTTT; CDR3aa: CASSILDQPQHF
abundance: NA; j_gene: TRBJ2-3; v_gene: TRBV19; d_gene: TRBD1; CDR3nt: TGTGCCAGTAGTCACGGTAGGGGGCGCATCACAGATACGCAGTATTTT; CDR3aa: CASSHGRGRITDTQYF
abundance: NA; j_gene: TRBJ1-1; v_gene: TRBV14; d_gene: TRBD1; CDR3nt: TGTGCCAGCAGCCCTCTGACAGGGTGGAACACTGAAGCTTTCTTT; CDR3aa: CASSPLTGWNTEAFF
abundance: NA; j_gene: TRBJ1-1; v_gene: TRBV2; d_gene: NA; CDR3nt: TGTGCCCCCCGGGACACCTTAGGGACTGAAGCTTTCTTT; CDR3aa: CAPRDTLGTEAFF
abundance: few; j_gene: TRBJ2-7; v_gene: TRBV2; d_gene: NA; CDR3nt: TGTGCCAGCAGTGATACGGGACTCCCCTCCTACGAGCAGTACTTC; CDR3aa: CASSDTGLPSYEQYF
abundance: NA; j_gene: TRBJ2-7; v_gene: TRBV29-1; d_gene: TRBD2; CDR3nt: TGCAGCGTTGTCGGGACTAGCGGGGTCGAGCAGTACTTC; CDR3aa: CSVVGTSGVEQYF
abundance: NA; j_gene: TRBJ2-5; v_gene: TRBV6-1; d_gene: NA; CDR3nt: TGTGCCAGCAGTGAAGGGTGGCAGGGAGAGACCCAGTACTTC; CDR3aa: CASSEGWQGETQYF
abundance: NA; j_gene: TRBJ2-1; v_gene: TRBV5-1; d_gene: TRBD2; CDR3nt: TGCGCCAGCAGCTTGGCAGTAGCGGGAGGAAAGGTCAATGAGCAGTTCTTC; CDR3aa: CASSLAVAGGKVNEQFF
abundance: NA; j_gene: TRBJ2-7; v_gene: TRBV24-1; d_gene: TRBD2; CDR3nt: TGTGCCACCAGTGATCCCGGGACTAGTTTTTTCTTC; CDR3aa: CATSDPGTSFFF
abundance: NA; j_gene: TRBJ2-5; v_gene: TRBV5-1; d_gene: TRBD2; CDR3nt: TGCGCCAGCACCCGACAGGGCCCCACTAGCGGGACCCTCCAAGAGACCCAGTACTTC; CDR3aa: CASTRQGPTSGTLQETQYF
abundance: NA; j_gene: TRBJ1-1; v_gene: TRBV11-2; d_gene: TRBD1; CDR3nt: TGTGCCAGCAGTTGGGACAGGAGAAGCACTGAAGCTTTCTTT; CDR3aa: CASSWDRRSTEAFF
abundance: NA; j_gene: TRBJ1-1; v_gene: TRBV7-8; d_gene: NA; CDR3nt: TGTGCCAGCAGCTTTCTCGCGGGGGCGAGGACTGAAGCTTTCTTT; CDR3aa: CASSFLAGARTEAFF
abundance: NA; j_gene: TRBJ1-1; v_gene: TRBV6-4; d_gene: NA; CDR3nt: TGTGCCAGCAGTGTTTATGGAGCCACTCCGAACACTGAAGCTTTCTTT; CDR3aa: CASSVYGATPNTEAFF
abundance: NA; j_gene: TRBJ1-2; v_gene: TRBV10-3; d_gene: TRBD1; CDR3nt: TGTGCCATCAGTAGCGAGAGGGGGCTAGGCTATGGCTACACCTTC; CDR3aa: CAISSERGLGYGYTF
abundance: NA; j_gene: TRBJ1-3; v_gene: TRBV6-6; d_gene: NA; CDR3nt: TGTGCCACGTTGGAGTCCTCTGGAAACACCATATATTTT; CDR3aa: CATLESSGNTIYF
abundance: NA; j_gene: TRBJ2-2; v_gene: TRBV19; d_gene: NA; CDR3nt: TGTGCCAGTAGTATACAGGGTAACACCGGGGAGCTGTTTTTT; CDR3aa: CASSIQGNTGELFF
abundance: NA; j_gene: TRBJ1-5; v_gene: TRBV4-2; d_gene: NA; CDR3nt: TGTGCCAGCAGCCGAGAGAGATTGGGCAATCAGCCCCAGCATTTT; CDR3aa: CASSRERLGNQPQHF
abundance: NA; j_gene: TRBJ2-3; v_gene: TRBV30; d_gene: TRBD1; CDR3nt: TGTGCCTGGAGGGACAGGGGGACAGATACGCAGTATTTT; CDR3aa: CAWRDRGTDTQYF
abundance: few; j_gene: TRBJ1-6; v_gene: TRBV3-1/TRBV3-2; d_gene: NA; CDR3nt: TGTGCCAGCAGCCGACAGTCCCTTAGGTCCTATAATTCACCCCTCCACTTT; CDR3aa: CASSRQSLRSYNSPLHF